The entry that follows covers one T cell receptor (beta chain) sequence. Antigen: not known. The length of the CDR3 is 14 residues. Looked up from germline, CDR1 is SEHNR and CDR2 is FQNEAQ (reference sequence). V was pared by 5 bases and J by 4 bases, with 5 bases of the junction left unmatched. Using immunoSEQ multiplex PCR, the repertoire was profiled, and TCRdb retains in-frame clones only, with some absent. Of over 55,000 clones listed, approximately 84% are singletons. This sample stems from a study of a mutant IDH1 vaccine in newly diagnosed glioma. Time point of the sample: week 11, during vaccination. A 20-mer mutant IDH1 peptide at 300 ug was injected subcutaneously with topical imiquimod.

The rearrangement links TRBV7-9 to TRBJ1-2; 9 bases are a match to TRBD1. The sequences come from PBMCs, collected from a glioma patient whose treatment included an IDH1 peptide vaccine. The TCR sequence derives from a man younger than 45 with glioma. In DNA, the CDR3 is TGTGCCAGCAGCCCCAGACAGGGGGGCTATGGCTACACCTTC. This codes for CASSPRQGGYGYTF.